Detailed here is one T cell receptor (beta chain). This entry comes from a study of T-cell memory formation after mild COVID-19. As for the study in general: Clustering of TCRs was largely donor specific.

TCRdb reprocessed the 5' RACE reads with MiXCR, giving one entry per CDR3 protein. The sample yields hundreds of thousands of distinct CDR3 sequences, more than 15% seen once. Germline V lookup: CDR1 MNHEY, CDR2 SVGAGI. The length of the CDR3 is 17 residues. V lost 0 bases to trimming and J lost 3 bases, with 12 bases between them. Input material: PBMCs or a T cell subset sorted from them (not recorded which). The chain combines TRBV6-5 with TRBJ1-6, with D perhaps TRBD1 (6 bases). This receptor was obtained from an adult woman who had mild COVID-19 (a few samples of this study predate the infection). Cell type and time point are not known. This chain's CDR3 is CASSYSTGANYNSPLHF. The CDR3 nucleotides read TGTGCCAGCAGTTACTCGACGGGGGCGAACTATAATTCACCCCTCCACTTT.